The source of this T cell receptor beta chain is a study of shared clonotypes between healthy human individuals. From germline, CDR1 is PRHDT and CDR2 FYEKMQ (reference sequence). The CDR3 spans 15 residues. With 0 bases clipped from V and 3 bases from J, the junction kept 3 bases outside the gene matches. Donors were healthy HIV-negative adults without recently reported acute infections or vaccinations. Profiling relied on immunoSEQ multiplex PCR, and the TCRdb table lists in-frame clones only, not all of them. Here the sample spans some 1.4 million clones, around 97% being singletons. V and J are TRBV13 and TRBJ2-7; 9 nucleotides match TRBD2. Specimen: naive CD4+ T cells sorted from blood. The subset is: CD45RA+ positively selected. This TCR derives from a man under 40 in good health. The CDR3 protein is CASSLGTSGYYEQYF. The DNA for the CDR3 is TGTGCCAGCAGCTTAGGGACTAGCGGATACTACGAGCAGTACTTC.